This TCR beta chain was identified during a study of control samples from healthy donors and cancer patients. The CDR3 is 12 amino acids. Germline-derived CDR1 and CDR2 are LGHDT and YNNKEL (reference sequence). Deletions cut 4 bases from V and 5 bases from J, with 8 bases between. As to this clone: The sample contains more than one DNA sequence encoding this CDR3.

TCRdb's table, derived via immunoSEQ multiplex PCR, lists solely in-frame clones and lacks some. Of 100,000 to 120,000 clones listed, 83% were seen once; the top ten hold less than 15%. The source material was blood. The gene calls are TRBV3-1 (or the pseudogene TRBV3-2) and TRBJ2-5, with D uncertain. The clonotype comes from a woman in her fifties or sixties in good health. CDR3 DNA: TGTGCCAGCAGCCCCCCCTTGGAGACCCAGTACTTC. Translation: CASSPPLETQYF.